These T cell receptor beta chains were read from a single sample in a study of cytomegalovirus exposure and HLA in healthy donors. Profiled with immunoSEQ multiplex PCR; TCRdb holds only in-frame clones, not every one. The sample lists around 150,000 clones; 75% to 80% were seen once. Sequenced material: PBMCs. These receptors came from a woman aged 25 to 45 in good health and CMV-seronegative. Both conserved end residues are part of each CDR3. Fields, in order: D gene, V gene, J gene, clone size, CDR3 length, CDR3 protein, CDR3 DNA. The D gene is left open where the match is weak. The size entry is marked missing in some rows and otherwise reads once, few, many or a size class.

D gene: NA
V gene: TRBV9
J gene: TRBJ2-3
clone size: NA
CDR3 length: 14
CDR3 protein: CASSGGDFTDTQYF
CDR3 DNA: TGTGCCAGCAGCGGAGGGGACTTTACAGATACGCAGTATTTT

D gene: NA
V gene: TRBV27
J gene: TRBJ1-2
clone size: NA
CDR3 length: 17
CDR3 protein: CASSPRHTLNPNYGYTF
CDR3 DNA: TGTGCCAGCAGTCCGAGGCACACCCTCAACCCTAACTATGGCTACACCTTC

D gene: NA
V gene: TRBV7-3
J gene: TRBJ1-1
clone size: NA
CDR3 length: 14
CDR3 protein: CASSLIRGRTEAFF
CDR3 DNA: TGTGCCAGCAGCTTAATCCGGGGGAGGACTGAAGCTTTCTTT

D gene: NA
V gene: TRBV5-8
J gene: TRBJ1-5
clone size: NA
CDR3 length: 14
CDR3 protein: CASSLAGYNQPQHF
CDR3 DNA: TGTGCCAGCAGCTTAGCGGGTTACAATCAGCCCCAGCATTTT

D gene: TRBD1
V gene: TRBV5-5
J gene: TRBJ1-4
clone size: NA
CDR3 length: 16
CDR3 protein: CASSLPLSRGNEKLFF
CDR3 DNA: TGTGCCAGCAGCTTGCCGCTTTCCAGGGGGAATGAAAAACTGTTTTTT

D gene: NA
V gene: TRBV18
J gene: TRBJ1-4
clone size: NA
CDR3 length: 17
CDR3 protein: CASSPPWQGMANEKLFF
CDR3 DNA: TGTGCCAGCTCACCACCGTGGCAGGGGATGGCTAATGAAAAACTGTTTTTT

D gene: NA
V gene: TRBV23-1
J gene: TRBJ1-3
clone size: NA
CDR3 length: 18
CDR3 protein: CASSQSLLQGPSGNTIYF
CDR3 DNA: TGCGCCAGCAGTCAATCCCTCCTACAGGGTCCCTCTGGAAACACCATATATTTT

D gene: TRBD2
V gene: TRBV2
J gene: TRBJ2-7
clone size: NA
CDR3 length: 14
CDR3 protein: CASSSGTRAYEQYF
CDR3 DNA: TGTGCCAGCAGTTCCGGGACTAGAGCCTACGAGCAGTACTTC

D gene: TRBD1
V gene: TRBV7-9
J gene: TRBJ2-7
clone size: few
CDR3 length: 16
CDR3 protein: CASSLRGQGGAYEQYF
CDR3 DNA: TGTGCCAGCAGCTTAAGAGGACAGGGGGGAGCCTACGAGCAGTACTTC

D gene: NA
V gene: TRBV9
J gene: TRBJ2-2
clone size: NA
CDR3 length: 14
CDR3 protein: CASRVSEATGELFF
CDR3 DNA: TGTGCCAGCAGGGTTAGCGAGGCCACCGGGGAGCTGTTTTTT

D gene: NA
V gene: TRBV7-9
J gene: TRBJ2-7
clone size: NA
CDR3 length: 14
CDR3 protein: CASSLGGSPYEQYF
CDR3 DNA: TGTGCCAGCAGCTTAGGGGGCTCACCCTACGAGCAGTACTTC

D gene: TRBD1
V gene: TRBV13
J gene: TRBJ1-1
clone size: NA
CDR3 length: 16
CDR3 protein: CASSHGTVILNTEAFF
CDR3 DNA: TGTGCCAGCAGCCACGGGACAGTCATACTGAACACTGAAGCTTTCTTT

D gene: NA
V gene: TRBV6-5
J gene: TRBJ1-1
clone size: once
CDR3 length: 15
CDR3 protein: CASSSPEWAGNEAFF
CDR3 DNA: TGTGCCAGCAGTTCCCCGGAGTGGGCAGGGAATGAAGCTTTCTTT

D gene: TRBD2
V gene: TRBV19
J gene: TRBJ2-7
clone size: NA
CDR3 length: 14
CDR3 protein: CASSIQRGAREQYF
CDR3 DNA: TGTGCCAGTAGTATTCAGCGGGGGGCGAGGGAGCAGTACTTC

D gene: NA
V gene: TRBV9
J gene: TRBJ1-1
clone size: NA
CDR3 length: 14
CDR3 protein: CASSLGGPGTEAFF
CDR3 DNA: TGTGCCAGCAGCCTTGGAGGTCCGGGGACTGAAGCTTTCTTT

D gene: NA
V gene: TRBV6-1
J gene: TRBJ1-6
clone size: NA
CDR3 length: 14
CDR3 protein: CASSSGQGNSPLHF
CDR3 DNA: TGTGCCAGCAGTTCGGGACAAGGTAATTCACCCCTCCACTTT

D gene: NA
V gene: TRBV9
J gene: TRBJ1-3
clone size: NA
CDR3 length: 13
CDR3 protein: CASKREPGNTIYF
CDR3 DNA: TGTGCCAGCAAGAGGGAGCCTGGAAACACCATATATTTT

D gene: TRBD2
V gene: TRBV29-1
J gene: TRBJ2-7
clone size: NA
CDR3 length: 16
CDR3 protein: CSVEGLAGSSSYEQYF
CDR3 DNA: TGCAGCGTTGAAGGGCTAGCGGGGAGTAGCTCCTACGAGCAGTACTTC

D gene: NA
V gene: TRBV6-1
J gene: TRBJ2-5
clone size: NA
CDR3 length: 15
CDR3 protein: CASVRQDQTQETQYF
CDR3 DNA: TGTGCCAGCGTCAGACAAGACCAAACTCAAGAGACCCAGTACTTC

D gene: NA
V gene: TRBV5-4
J gene: TRBJ1-5
clone size: few
CDR3 length: 12
CDR3 protein: CASRRSNQPQHF
CDR3 DNA: TGTGCCAGCAGGAGGAGCAATCAGCCCCAGCATTTT

D gene: TRBD2
V gene: TRBV6-6
J gene: TRBJ2-5
clone size: NA
CDR3 length: 14
CDR3 protein: CASSNRGVQETQYF
CDR3 DNA: TGTGCCAGCAGTAATCGGGGGGTCCAAGAGACCCAGTACTTC

D gene: NA
V gene: TRBV5-1
J gene: TRBJ1-1
clone size: NA
CDR3 length: 13
CDR3 protein: CASSLNREHEAFF
CDR3 DNA: TGCGCCAGCAGCTTGAATCGGGAGCATGAAGCTTTCTTT

D gene: NA
V gene: TRBV9
J gene: TRBJ2-1
clone size: NA
CDR3 length: 15
CDR3 protein: CASSVVSGVGNEQFF
CDR3 DNA: TGTGCCAGCAGCGTAGTTTCAGGCGTCGGCAATGAGCAGTTCTTC

D gene: TRBD1
V gene: TRBV13
J gene: TRBJ2-7
clone size: NA
CDR3 length: 16
CDR3 protein: CASSPYSGTGAYEQYF
CDR3 DNA: TGTGCCAGCAGCCCGTACTCAGGGACAGGGGCCTACGAGCAGTACTTC

D gene: NA
V gene: TRBV6-1
J gene: TRBJ1-1
clone size: NA
CDR3 length: 13
CDR3 protein: CASRKQGAVEAFF
CDR3 DNA: TGTGCCAGCAGGAAACAGGGCGCGGTGGAAGCTTTCTTT

D gene: TRBD1
V gene: TRBV29-1
J gene: TRBJ2-5
clone size: NA
CDR3 length: 14
CDR3 protein: CSAGTASLGETQYF
CDR3 DNA: TGCAGCGCTGGGACAGCCAGCCTTGGGGAGACCCAGTACTTC

D gene: TRBD1
V gene: TRBV12-5
J gene: TRBJ2-1
clone size: NA
CDR3 length: 16
CDR3 protein: CASGLSRTGAYNEQFF
CDR3 DNA: TGTGCTAGTGGTTTGTCCCGGACAGGGGCTTACAATGAGCAGTTCTTC

D gene: NA
V gene: TRBV5-3
J gene: TRBJ1-2
clone size: NA
CDR3 length: 13
CDR3 protein: CARSFAGWVGYTF
CDR3 DNA: TGTGCCAGAAGCTTCGCAGGGTGGGTTGGCTACACCTTC

D gene: NA
V gene: TRBV5-1
J gene: TRBJ1-1
clone size: few
CDR3 length: 14
CDR3 protein: CASSSSWGGTEAFF
CDR3 DNA: TGCGCCAGCAGCTCGTCGTGGGGGGGCACTGAAGCTTTCTTT

D gene: TRBD1
V gene: TRBV27
J gene: TRBJ2-7
clone size: NA
CDR3 length: 14
CDR3 protein: CASSPRTGVYEQYF
CDR3 DNA: TGTGCCAGCAGTCCTCGGACAGGGGTATACGAGCAGTACTTC

D gene: NA
V gene: TRBV7-3
J gene: TRBJ1-1
clone size: NA
CDR3 length: 13
CDR3 protein: CASSSGLNTEAFF
CDR3 DNA: TGTGCCAGCAGCTCCGGTCTGAACACTGAAGCTTTCTTT

D gene: NA
V gene: TRBV4-1
J gene: TRBJ2-2
clone size: NA
CDR3 length: 15
CDR3 protein: CASSQGWQNTGELFF
CDR3 DNA: TGCGCCAGCAGCCAAGGATGGCAGAACACCGGGGAGCTGTTTTTT

D gene: TRBD2
V gene: TRBV6-1
J gene: TRBJ2-3
clone size: few
CDR3 length: 15
CDR3 protein: CASRGGLAHQDTQYF
CDR3 DNA: TGTGCCAGCAGGGGGGGACTAGCGCATCAAGATACGCAGTATTTT

D gene: TRBD1
V gene: TRBV7-3
J gene: TRBJ1-1
clone size: few
CDR3 length: 15
CDR3 protein: CASIFEGAVNTEAFF
CDR3 DNA: TGTGCCAGCATCTTTGAGGGGGCGGTGAACACTGAAGCTTTCTTT

D gene: TRBD1
V gene: TRBV4-3
J gene: TRBJ2-7
clone size: NA
CDR3 length: 16
CDR3 protein: CASSQELGQSSYEQYF
CDR3 DNA: TGCGCCAGCAGCCAAGAGCTGGGACAGAGCTCCTACGAGCAGTACTTC

D gene: TRBD1
V gene: TRBV6-6
J gene: TRBJ2-1
clone size: NA
CDR3 length: 15
CDR3 protein: CASRPGTGVYNEQFF
CDR3 DNA: TGTGCCAGCAGACCCGGGACAGGGGTCTACAATGAGCAGTTCTTC

D gene: NA
V gene: TRBV27
J gene: TRBJ2-5
clone size: NA
CDR3 length: 18
CDR3 protein: CASSPLGGKRLGGETQYF
CDR3 DNA: TGTGCCAGCAGTCCGTTAGGTGGGAAGCGGTTAGGCGGCGAGACCCAGTACTTC

D gene: TRBD2
V gene: TRBV10-3
J gene: TRBJ2-5
clone size: NA
CDR3 length: 17
CDR3 protein: CAIGPGLAGGPKETQYF
CDR3 DNA: TGTGCCATCGGCCCGGGACTAGCGGGGGGCCCCAAAGAGACCCAGTACTTC

D gene: TRBD2
V gene: TRBV28
J gene: TRBJ2-1
clone size: once
CDR3 length: 17
CDR3 protein: CASSSGGAFVFGNEQFF
CDR3 DNA: TGTGCCAGCAGTAGCGGGGGGGCCTTCGTTTTTGGCAATGAGCAGTTCTTC

D gene: TRBD2
V gene: TRBV5-1
J gene: TRBJ2-2
clone size: NA
CDR3 length: 19
CDR3 protein: CASSSIPGLAGGRTGELFF
CDR3 DNA: TGCGCCAGCAGCTCGATTCCGGGACTAGCGGGGGGAAGGACCGGGGAGCTGTTTTTT

D gene: NA
V gene: TRBV7-2
J gene: TRBJ2-7
clone size: NA
CDR3 length: 14
CDR3 protein: CASSLVVRNYEQYF
CDR3 DNA: TGTGCCAGCAGCTTAGTGGTCAGGAACTACGAGCAGTACTTC